This T cell receptor beta chain was observed in a study of blood T cell repertoires in COVID-19. This clone was observed once. Germline lookup yields CDR1 SEHNR and CDR2 FQNEAQ (reference sequence). CDR3 length: 15 residues. V was clipped by 7 bases and J by 1 base, with 15 bases between them. Sequenced by immunoSEQ multiplex PCR; TCRdb stores in-frame clones only, minus some. In the table there are 120,000 to 150,000 clones, 80% to 85% of which are singletons. The source of this sequence is a human donor in a cohort sampled during active COVID-19. V usage is TRBV7-9 and J usage is TRBJ2-3; TRBD1 might be the D (6 bases). The sample comprised peripheral blood. This chain's CDR3 is CASNSPRGRTDTQYF. The CDR3 region has the DNA TGTGCCAGCAATTCCCCCAGGGGCCGCACAGATACGCAGTATTTT.